This T cell receptor beta chain came from a study of T cell responses to AZD1222 COVID-19 vaccine. General study findings and limits: The sample set comprised mostly white British donors with more females, and clonal diversity was possibly underestimated. Scientists sampled the repertoires only once the peak T cell response had passed. Spike-specific TCR breadth and depth were elevated following two AZD1222 doses.

With regard to this clone: Its antigen is unknown.

Using immunoSEQ multiplex PCR, the repertoire was profiled, and TCRdb retains in-frame clones only, with some absent. The sample has 95,000 to 150,000 clones, roughly 90% seen once. V was clipped by 3 bases and J by 8 bases; unmatched bases: 5. CDR3 size: 14 residues. The germline V gene encodes CDR1 SGDLS and CDR2 YYNGEE. The chain recombines TRBV9 with TRBJ2-1, with 10 bases aligning to TRBD1. The specimen was peripheral blood, collected on day 0 of AZD1222 vaccination. The TCR was taken from an adult in good health. As DNA, the CDR3 is TGTGCCAGCAGCGGGGAGACAGGGGGCGATGAGCAGTTCTTC. Translation: CASSGETGGDEQFF.